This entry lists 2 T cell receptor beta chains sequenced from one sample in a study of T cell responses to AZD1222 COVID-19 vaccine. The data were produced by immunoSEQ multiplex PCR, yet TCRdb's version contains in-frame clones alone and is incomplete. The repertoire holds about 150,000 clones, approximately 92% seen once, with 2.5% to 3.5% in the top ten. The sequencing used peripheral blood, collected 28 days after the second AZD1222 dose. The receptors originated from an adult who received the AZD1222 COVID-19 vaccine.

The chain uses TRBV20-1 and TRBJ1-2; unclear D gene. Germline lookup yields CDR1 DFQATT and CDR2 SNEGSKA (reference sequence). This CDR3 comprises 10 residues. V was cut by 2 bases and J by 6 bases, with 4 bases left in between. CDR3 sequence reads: CSARMDGYTF. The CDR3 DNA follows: TGCAGTGCTAGAATGGATGGCTACACCTTC.

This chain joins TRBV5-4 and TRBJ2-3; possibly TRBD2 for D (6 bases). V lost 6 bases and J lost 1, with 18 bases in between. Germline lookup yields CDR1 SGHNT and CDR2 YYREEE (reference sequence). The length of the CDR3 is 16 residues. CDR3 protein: CASNQRLVGGTDTQYF. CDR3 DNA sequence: TGTGCCAGCAACCAAAGACTAGTTGGCGGCACAGATACGCAGTATTTT.